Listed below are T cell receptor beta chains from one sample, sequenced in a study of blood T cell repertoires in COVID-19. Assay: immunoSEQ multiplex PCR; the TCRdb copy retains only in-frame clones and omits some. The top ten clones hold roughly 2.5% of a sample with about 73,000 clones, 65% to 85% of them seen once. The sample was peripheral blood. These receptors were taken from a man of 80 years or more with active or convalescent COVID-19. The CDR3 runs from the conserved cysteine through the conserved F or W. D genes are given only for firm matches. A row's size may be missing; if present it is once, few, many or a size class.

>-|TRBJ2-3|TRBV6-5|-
CASNPGLTSTDTQYF
TGTGCCAGCAACCCCGGACTAACTAGCACAGATACGCAGTATTTT
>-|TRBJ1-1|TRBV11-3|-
CASSLRRTEAFF
TGTGCCAGCAGCCTACGGAGAACTGAAGCTTTCTTT
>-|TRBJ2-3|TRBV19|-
CASSISSRGASTDTQYF
TGTGCCAGTAGTATATCCTCCCGCGGGGCTAGCACAGATACGCAGTATTTT
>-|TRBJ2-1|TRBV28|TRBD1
CASSLTDRDRGYNEQFF
TGTGCCAGCAGTTTGACTGACCGGGACAGGGGCTACAATGAGCAGTTCTTC
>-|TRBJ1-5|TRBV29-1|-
CSVADSYNQPQHF
TGCAGCGTAGCCGACAGTTACAATCAGCCCCAGCATTTT
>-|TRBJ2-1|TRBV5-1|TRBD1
CASRTGGSSYNEQFF
TGCGCCAGCAGGACAGGGGGGAGCTCCTACAATGAGCAGTTCTTC
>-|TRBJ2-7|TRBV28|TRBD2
CASSSPETSGSYEQYF
TGTGCCAGCAGTTCCCCCGAGACTAGCGGGAGTTACGAGCAGTACTTC
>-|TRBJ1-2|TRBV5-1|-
CASSLGNENYGYTF
TGCGCCAGCAGCTTGGGTAATGAGAACTATGGCTACACCTTC
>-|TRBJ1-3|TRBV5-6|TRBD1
CASSLVFSDRELSGNTIYF
TGTGCCAGCAGCTTGGTGTTTTCGGACAGGGAGCTCTCTGGAAACACCATATATTTT
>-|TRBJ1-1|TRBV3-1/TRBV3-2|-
CASSQNLRGKAEAFF
TGTGCCAGCAGCCAAAATCTACGGGGTAAGGCTGAAGCTTTCTTT
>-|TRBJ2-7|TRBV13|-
CASSFRGSYEQYF
TGTGCCAGCAGCTTCCGCGGCTCCTACGAGCAGTACTTC
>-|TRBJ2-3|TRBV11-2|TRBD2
CASSQLAGGPGDTQYF
TGTGCCAGCAGTCAACTAGCGGGGGGGCCGGGAGATACGCAGTATTTT
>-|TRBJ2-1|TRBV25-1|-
CASSAQFNEQFF
TGTGCCAGCAGTGCACAGTTCAATGAGCAGTTCTTC
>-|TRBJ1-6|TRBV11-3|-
CASSLGRGQYNSPLHF
TGTGCCAGCAGCTTGGGCCGGGGACAATATAATTCACCCCTCCACTTT
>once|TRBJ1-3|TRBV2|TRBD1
CASSDRTGGRYGNTIYF
TGTGCCAGCAGTGACCGGACAGGGGGCCGCTACGGAAACACCATATATTTT